Listed below are T cell receptor beta chains from one sample, sequenced in a study of CXCR3-negative and CXCR3-positive naive CD8 T cells. One entry per CDR3 protein, without DNA, is what TCRdb gives after re-calling the 5' RACE reads. This listing includes approximately 60,000 distinct CDR3 sequences. Sequencing was done on a sample of memory CD8+ T cells from blood. The receptor set was obtained from a human donor in good health. Some clones in this sample may be carry-over from other donors' samples. Each CDR3 is given with its conserved first and last residue. The size field is filled for only some rows; it gives once, few, many or a size class.

abundance: -
v_gene: TRBV29-1
j_gene: TRBJ2-2
CDR3aa: CSVLHDTGELFF

abundance: -
v_gene: TRBV20-1
j_gene: TRBJ2-7
CDR3aa: CSASRLAGGYEQYF

abundance: -
v_gene: TRBV7-2
j_gene: TRBJ1-1
CDR3aa: CASSPQPSGEAFF

abundance: -
v_gene: TRBV7-9
j_gene: TRBJ1-2
CDR3aa: CASSNTGGAHYGYTF

abundance: -
v_gene: TRBV20-1
j_gene: TRBJ2-7
CDR3aa: CSARHSSHPGLATEQYF

abundance: -
v_gene: TRBV10-3
j_gene: TRBJ1-3
CDR3aa: CAISEGGRGLGNTIYF

abundance: -
v_gene: TRBV7-2
j_gene: TRBJ2-6
CDR3aa: CASSKGPLEPSGANVLTF

abundance: -
v_gene: TRBV7-9
j_gene: TRBJ2-7
CDR3aa: CASSTDGFYEQPSWEQYF

abundance: -
v_gene: TRBV29-1
j_gene: TRBJ1-2
CDR3aa: CSGRFRDRNHGYTF

abundance: -
v_gene: TRBV20-1
j_gene: TRBJ1-1
CDR3aa: CSASIPVTEAFF

abundance: -
v_gene: TRBV29-1
j_gene: TRBJ1-2
CDR3aa: CSVNSGTANYGYTF

abundance: -
v_gene: TRBV15
j_gene: TRBJ1-1
CDR3aa: CATSRTKSPTGGGARAFF

abundance: -
v_gene: TRBV5-1
j_gene: TRBJ2-2
CDR3aa: CASSLSLTGATGELFF

abundance: -
v_gene: TRBV6-2/TRBV6-3
j_gene: TRBJ2-1
CDR3aa: CASSYASAGGYNEQFF

abundance: -
v_gene: TRBV5-1
j_gene: TRBJ2-1
CDR3aa: CASSQAWTSGIVYNEQFF

abundance: -
v_gene: TRBV15
j_gene: TRBJ2-1
CDR3aa: CATSSLPGDLNEQFF

abundance: -
v_gene: TRBV12-3/TRBV12-4
j_gene: TRBJ1-5
CDR3aa: CASSLPEPNQPQHF

abundance: -
v_gene: TRBV7-9
j_gene: TRBJ2-1
CDR3aa: CASHPRESYNEQFF

abundance: -
v_gene: TRBV3-1
j_gene: TRBJ2-7
CDR3aa: CASSQERGRATLEAIEQYF

abundance: -
v_gene: TRBV7-9
j_gene: TRBJ2-7
CDR3aa: CASSPPFGRQDSYEQYF

abundance: -
v_gene: TRBV5-1
j_gene: TRBJ2-1
CDR3aa: CASSLIQVTSYNEQFF

abundance: -
v_gene: TRBV29-1
j_gene: TRBJ2-1
CDR3aa: CSVELSGGLYNEQFF

abundance: -
v_gene: TRBV10-3
j_gene: TRBJ2-3
CDR3aa: CADQRTDTQYF

abundance: medium-sized
v_gene: TRBV6-5
j_gene: TRBJ2-5
CDR3aa: CAIGDPAGGETQYF

abundance: -
v_gene: TRBV29-1
j_gene: TRBJ2-1
CDR3aa: CSVEYAGEGETQYF

abundance: -
v_gene: TRBV7-2
j_gene: TRBJ2-3
CDR3aa: CASNQWGGITDTQYF

abundance: -
v_gene: TRBV12-3/TRBV12-4
j_gene: TRBJ1-4
CDR3aa: CASSFGEKLFF

abundance: medium-sized
v_gene: TRBV9
j_gene: TRBJ1-2
CDR3aa: CASSVGSRGWDYGYTF

abundance: -
v_gene: TRBV6-6
j_gene: TRBJ2-5
CDR3aa: CASKYDRVEETQYF

abundance: -
v_gene: TRBV7-2
j_gene: TRBJ1-2
CDR3aa: CASSLDPGDYGYTF

abundance: -
v_gene: TRBV6-6
j_gene: TRBJ1-1
CDR3aa: CASSNAPGEVVSRNTEAFF

abundance: -
v_gene: TRBV9
j_gene: TRBJ2-1
CDR3aa: CASSAYFASSYNEQFF

abundance: -
v_gene: TRBV20-1
j_gene: TRBJ2-1
CDR3aa: CSAREEGNNEQFF

abundance: -
v_gene: TRBV19
j_gene: TRBJ1-1
CDR3aa: CASTEGGGYTEAFF

abundance: -
v_gene: TRBV14
j_gene: TRBJ2-1
CDR3aa: CASSQGLAVYNEQFF